Sequencing of this T cell receptor (beta chain) was carried out in a study of early T cells in non-severe SARS-CoV-2 infection. Overall study context: It was bulk RNA from unsorted whole blood that was sequenced, and the chains were unpaired. Study conclusions and caveats: Sequences matched to VDJdb favored anti-spike CD8 responses, while private and CD4 specificities were missed.

This clonotype was detected many times. The antigen is not known. The CDR3 runs 15 residues. The trim removed 4 bases at V and 6 bases at J, leaving 7 bases unmatched. Germline V gene data show CDR1 as SGHNT and CDR2 as YYREEE (reference sequence). Individual cDNA molecules received unique molecular identifiers. TCRdb redid the calling of the 5' RACE reads with MiXCR, one entry per CDR3 protein. Among roughly 45,000 distinct CDR3 sequences listed, 6% to 8% were seen once. The receptor was derived from an adult who was a healthcare worker with PCR-confirmed SARS-CoV-2 infection or an uninfected control (not recorded which). The sample here was whole blood, taken at baseline. The chain uses TRBV5-4 and TRBJ2-5; 12 nucleotides align to TRBD1. CDR3 residues: CASSLGTGGAKTQYF. Here the CDR3 DNA reads TGTGCCAGCAGCCTTGGGACAGGGGGCGCGAAGACCCAGTACTTC.